The rows below give T cell receptor beta chains drawn from one sample of a study of T-cell memory formation after mild COVID-19. TCRdb reprocessed the 5' RACE reads with MiXCR, giving one entry per CDR3 protein. The sample contains about 290,000 distinct CDR3 sequences, about 15% of which appear only once. The sequenced material came from PBMCs or a T cell subset sorted from them (not recorded which). All receptors derive from a young man who had mild COVID-19 (a few samples of this study predate the infection). Cell type and time point are not known. The conserved cysteine and the conserved F or W are not part of the CDR3 here.

TRBV4-1,ASSPLRGETQY
TRBV10-3,AIRTDRSSDTQY
TRBV2,ASSNERGDYNEQF
TRBV4-2,ASSQDLGASGGKQY
TRBV12-3/TRBV12-4,ASSLAGRPYGYT
TRBV7-3,ASGTGMGETQY
TRBV20-1,SARRGSNWETQY
TRBV12-3/TRBV12-4,ASSWYSLANYGYT
TRBV5-1,ASSLVGSANYGYT
TRBV6-4,ASSRAGTSTYNEQF
TRBV15,ATRTGVQETQY
TRBV10-3,AISVRDLGQETQY
TRBV7-2,ASSSDRGRVGYT
TRBV29-1,SVERGALGTQY
TRBV7-9,ASGPWRTYEQY
TRBV10-2,ASRWTVNTEAF
TRBV24-1,ATGGDTDTQY
TRBV7-9,ASSFYADTQY
TRBV6-2/TRBV6-3,ASSVRGSNQPQH
TRBV5-5,ASSLGVNTGELF
TRBV7-2,ASSSVSASGEQY
TRBV12-3/TRBV12-4,ASSAAYTQY
TRBV12-2,ASRIPRPYWNEKLF
TRBV12-5,ASAHPAGPYEQY
TRBV12-3/TRBV12-4,ASSLGVGGTHGYT
TRBV7-2,ASSFARREEQPQH
TRBV5-1,ASSVRTAGSTDTQY
TRBV20-1,SASGQGRNYGYT
TRBV4-1,ASSPYDRVGELF
TRBV10-1,ASRDGQASKNIQY
TRBV30,AWMPGNTIY
TRBV9,ASEGVSDTQY
TRBV7-2,ASSLDRLGDTQY
TRBV6-2/TRBV6-3,ASSWTERPYRQPQH
TRBV5-1,ASSSDRVWEQY
TRBV29-1,SVEAGTGLGYT
TRBV6-4,ASSDSSGAVSEQF
TRBV5-1,ASSFGTSGNYEQY
TRBV4-2,ASSQGTSGADTQY
TRBV7-3,ASSRDRADEQY
TRBV7-2,ASSSLVSGTFYEQY
TRBV4-3,ASSQVSAGEYEQY
TRBV28,ASHNNFGYGYT
TRBV20-1,SARTLGGGNTEAF
TRBV7-8,ASSPLRVRSNEQF
TRBV2,ASSVLFQETQY
TRBV5-1,ASSLDVITEAF
TRBV24-1,ATSDESSGANVLT
TRBV2,ASSAESNYGYT
TRBV6-5,ASSPQRNRPRTQY
TRBV12-3/TRBV12-4,ASSLSAHGIGNTEAF
TRBV5-1,ASSLRSPNTEAF
TRBV12-3/TRBV12-4,ASSTHPGGGNTQAF